This T cell receptor (beta chain) was sequenced in a study of blood T cell repertoires in COVID-19. Study information: COVID-19 samples collected from the United States, Italy and Spain covered acute and convalescent phases. PBMCs, B-cell-depleted T cells, or T cells provided the cDNA or gDNA that made up the material.

Original processing methods: How many nucleated cells were present was estimated from reference gene primer amplification. TCRdb keeps only in-frame clones here, not all; method: immunoSEQ multiplex PCR. V, J and clone size were drawn from that table, and D and trimming were deduced from the DNA. This table has approximately 74,000 clones, about 91% appearing once. In germline, CDR1 is LNHNV, CDR2 YYDKDF (reference sequence). The CDR3 runs 16 residues. Trimming removed 7 bases from V and 7 bases from J; junction bases left unmatched: 16. Sequenced: peripheral blood. V usage is TRBV15 and J usage is TRBJ1-5, with 7 nucleotides matching TRBD1. The receptor comes from a woman aged 55-69 years with active COVID-19. The CDR3 protein is CATNKVGRGPRQPQHF. The CDR3 bases are TGTGCCACCAATAAGGTGGGTAGGGGGCCGAGGCAGCCCCAGCATTTT.